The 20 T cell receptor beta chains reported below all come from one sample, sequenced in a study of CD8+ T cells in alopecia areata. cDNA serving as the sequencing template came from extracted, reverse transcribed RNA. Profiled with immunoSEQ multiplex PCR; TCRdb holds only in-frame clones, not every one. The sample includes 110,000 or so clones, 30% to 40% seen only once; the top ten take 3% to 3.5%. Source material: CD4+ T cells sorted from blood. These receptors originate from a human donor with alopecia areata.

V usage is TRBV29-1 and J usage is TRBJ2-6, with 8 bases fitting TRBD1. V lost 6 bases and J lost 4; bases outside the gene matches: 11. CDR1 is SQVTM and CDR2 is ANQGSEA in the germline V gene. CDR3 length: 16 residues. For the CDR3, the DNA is TGCAGCGTGGGCACCCCGACAGGGGTCGGGGCCAACGTCCTGACTTTC. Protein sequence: CSVGTPTGVGANVLTF.

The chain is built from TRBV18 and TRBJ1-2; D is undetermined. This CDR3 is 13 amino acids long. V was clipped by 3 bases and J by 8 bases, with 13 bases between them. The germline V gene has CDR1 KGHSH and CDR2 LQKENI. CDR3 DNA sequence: TGTGCCAGCTCACCTGGACTGGTGAGCGGCTACACCTTC. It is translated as CASSPGLVSGYTF.

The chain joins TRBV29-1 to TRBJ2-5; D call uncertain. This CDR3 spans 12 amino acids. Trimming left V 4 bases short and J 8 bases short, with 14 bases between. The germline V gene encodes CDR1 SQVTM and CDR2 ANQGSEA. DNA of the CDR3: TGCAGCGTTGTTGAATCTCAGCCAACCCAGTACTTC. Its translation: CSVVESQPTQYF.

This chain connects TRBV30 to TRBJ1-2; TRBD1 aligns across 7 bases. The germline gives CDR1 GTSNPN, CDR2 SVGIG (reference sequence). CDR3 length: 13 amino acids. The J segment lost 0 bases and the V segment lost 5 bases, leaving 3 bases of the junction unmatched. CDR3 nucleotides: TGTGCCTGGGGACAGGCAGCTAACTATGGCTACACCTTC. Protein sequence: CAWGQAANYGYTF.

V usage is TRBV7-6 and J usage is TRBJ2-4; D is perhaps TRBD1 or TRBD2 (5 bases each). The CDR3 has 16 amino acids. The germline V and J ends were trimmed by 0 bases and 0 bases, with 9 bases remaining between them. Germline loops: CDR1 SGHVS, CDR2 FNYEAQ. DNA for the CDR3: TGTGCCAGCAGCTTAGCTGGGGGAGAAGCCAAAAACATTCAGTACTTC. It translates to CASSLAGGEAKNIQYF.

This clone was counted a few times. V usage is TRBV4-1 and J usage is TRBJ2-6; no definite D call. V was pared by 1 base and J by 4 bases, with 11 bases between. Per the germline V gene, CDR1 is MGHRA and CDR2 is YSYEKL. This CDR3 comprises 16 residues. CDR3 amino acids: CASSQGTLRGANVLTF. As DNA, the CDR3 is TGCGCCAGCAGCCAAGGAACTCTGAGGGGGGCCAACGTCCTGACTTTC.

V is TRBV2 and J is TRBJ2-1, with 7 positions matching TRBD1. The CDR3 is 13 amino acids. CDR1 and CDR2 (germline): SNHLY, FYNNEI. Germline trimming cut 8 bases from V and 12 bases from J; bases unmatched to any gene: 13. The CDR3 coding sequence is TGTGCCAGCGGATCAAAGGTCGGGACAGCGCAGTTCTTC. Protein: CASGSKVGTAQFF.

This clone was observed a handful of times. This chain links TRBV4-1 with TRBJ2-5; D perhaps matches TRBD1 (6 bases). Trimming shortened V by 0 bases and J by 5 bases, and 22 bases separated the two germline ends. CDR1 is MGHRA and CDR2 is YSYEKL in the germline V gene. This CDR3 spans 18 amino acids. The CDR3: CASSQDRSVPGQGETQYF. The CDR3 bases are TGCGCCAGCAGCCAAGATAGGTCGGTGCCGGGGCAGGGGGAGACCCAGTACTTC.

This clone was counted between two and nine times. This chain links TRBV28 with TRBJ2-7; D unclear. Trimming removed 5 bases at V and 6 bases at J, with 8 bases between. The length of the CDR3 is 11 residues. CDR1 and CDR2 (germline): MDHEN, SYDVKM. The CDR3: CASSRVGEQYF. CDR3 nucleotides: TGTGCCAGCAGTCGGGTCGGCGAGCAGTACTTC. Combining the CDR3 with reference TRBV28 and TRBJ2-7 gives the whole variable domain DVKVTQSSRYLVKRTGEKVFLECVQDMDHENMFWYRQDPGLGLRLIYFSYDVKMKEKGDIPEGYSVSREKKERFSLILESASTNQTSMYLCASSRVGEQYFGPGTRLTVT.

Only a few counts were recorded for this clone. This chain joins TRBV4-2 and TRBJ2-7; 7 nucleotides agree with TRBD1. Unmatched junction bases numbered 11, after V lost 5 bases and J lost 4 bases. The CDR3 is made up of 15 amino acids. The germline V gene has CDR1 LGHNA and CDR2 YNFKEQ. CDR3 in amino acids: CASSIGTGTDYEQYF. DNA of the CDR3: TGTGCCAGCAGCATAGGCACCGGGACAGATTACGAGCAGTACTTC.

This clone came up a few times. CDR3 in DNA: TGCAGCGTTGCAGGGATTTCCTTTGATGGGGCCAACGTCCTGACTTTC. Its translation: CSVAGISFDGANVLTF. The chain couples TRBV29-1 to TRBJ2-6; a weak D match, TRBD1 (5 bases). The CDR3 is 16 residues long. Trimming left V 4 bases short and J 3 bases short, with 16 bases between. CDR1 is SQVTM, CDR2 ANQGSEA, per germline.

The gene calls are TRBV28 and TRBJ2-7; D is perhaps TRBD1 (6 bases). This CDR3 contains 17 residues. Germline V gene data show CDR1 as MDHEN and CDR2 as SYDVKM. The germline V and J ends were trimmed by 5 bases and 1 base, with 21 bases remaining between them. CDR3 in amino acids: CASSPIHRALLSYEQYF. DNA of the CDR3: TGTGCCAGCAGTCCCATACACAGGGCGCTCTTATCCTACGAGCAGTACTTC.

The CDR3 sequence: CASSLATGAKDGYTF. CDR3 DNA sequence: TGTGCCAGCAGCTTAGCGACAGGGGCCAAGGATGGCTACACCTTC. The V and J genes are TRBV7-2 and TRBJ1-2, with TRBD1 matching 8 bases. Germline CDR1 and CDR2: SGHTA and FQGNSA. CDR3 length: 15 amino acids. Losses at the gene ends were 0 bases for V and 6 bases for J; bases not matched to a gene: 6.

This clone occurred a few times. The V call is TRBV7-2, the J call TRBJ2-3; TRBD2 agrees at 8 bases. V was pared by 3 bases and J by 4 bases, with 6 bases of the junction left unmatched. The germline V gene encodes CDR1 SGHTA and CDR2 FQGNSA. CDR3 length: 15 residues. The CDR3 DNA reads TGTGCCAGCAGCTTCCTGGGACTAGAAGCAGATACGCAGTATTTT. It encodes CASSFLGLEADTQYF.

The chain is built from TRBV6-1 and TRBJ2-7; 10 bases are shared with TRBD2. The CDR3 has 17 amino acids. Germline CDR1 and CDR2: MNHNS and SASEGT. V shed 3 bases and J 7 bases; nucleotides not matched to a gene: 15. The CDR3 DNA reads TGTGCCAGCAGTGATGTGGCCGGTAGCGGGAGGCCCCGGGAGCAGTACTTC. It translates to CASSDVAGSGRPREQYF.

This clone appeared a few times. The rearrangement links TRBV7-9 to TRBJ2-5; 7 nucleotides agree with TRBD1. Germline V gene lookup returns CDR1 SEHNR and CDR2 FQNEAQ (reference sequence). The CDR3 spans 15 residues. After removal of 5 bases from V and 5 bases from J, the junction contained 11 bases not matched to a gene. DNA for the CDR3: TGTGCCAGCAGCCTAGGACAGGCCTCGGCGGAGACCCAGTACTTC. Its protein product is CASSLGQASAETQYF.

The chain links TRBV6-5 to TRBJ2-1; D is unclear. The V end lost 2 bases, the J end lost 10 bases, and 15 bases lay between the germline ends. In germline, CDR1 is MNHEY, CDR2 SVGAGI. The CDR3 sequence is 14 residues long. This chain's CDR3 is CASSYVRHAYEQFF. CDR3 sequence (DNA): TGTGCCAGCAGTTACGTGCGGCACGCCTACGAGCAGTTCTTC.

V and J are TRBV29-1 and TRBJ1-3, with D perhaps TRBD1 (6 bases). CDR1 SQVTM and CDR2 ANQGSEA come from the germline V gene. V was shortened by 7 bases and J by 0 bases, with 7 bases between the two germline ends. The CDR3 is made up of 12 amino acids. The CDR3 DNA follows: TGCAGCGCGGACAGCTCTGGAAACACCATATATTTT. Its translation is CSADSSGNTIYF.

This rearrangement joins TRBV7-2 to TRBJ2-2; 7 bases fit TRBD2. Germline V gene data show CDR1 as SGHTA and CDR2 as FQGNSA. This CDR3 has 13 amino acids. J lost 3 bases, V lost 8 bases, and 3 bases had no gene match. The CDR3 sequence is CASGAGDTGELFF. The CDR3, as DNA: TGTGCCAGCGGGGCGGGGGACACCGGGGAGCTGTTTTTT.

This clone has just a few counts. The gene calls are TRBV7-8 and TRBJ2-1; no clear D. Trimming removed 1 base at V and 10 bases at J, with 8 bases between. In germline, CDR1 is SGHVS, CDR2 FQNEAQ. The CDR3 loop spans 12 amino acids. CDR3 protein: CASSLEAAEQFF. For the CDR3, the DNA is TGTGCCAGCAGCTTAGAGGCAGCAGAGCAGTTCTTC.